These 29 T cell receptor beta chains came from one sample sequenced in a study of response to subunit inactivated influenza vaccine. TCRdb passed the RT-PCR reads through MiXCR, listing each CDR3 protein once. The table lists about half a million distinct CDR3 sequences, 9.5% to 13% of them singletons. Material: PBMCs from blood, obtained around seven weeks after vaccination. The receptors were sampled from a man in his forties or fifties who received an inactivated influenza vaccine.

This clonotype was picked up a small number of times. The rearrangement joins TRBV6-2 or TRBV6-3 to TRBJ2-2, with TRBD1 matching 7 bases. The ends lost 6 bases at V and 0 bases at J; junction bases unmatched: 7. There are 16 residues in the CDR3. Germline CDR1 MNHEY, CDR2 SVGEGT. The CDR3 DNA sequence: TGTGCCAGCAGCCACAGGGGCTTCGCGAACACCGGGGAGCTGTTTTTT. Protein sequence: CASSHRGFANTGELFF.

The chain uses TRBV3-1 and TRBJ2-5; TRBD2 matches 9 bases. The CDR3 is made up of 14 amino acids. Germline V gene data show CDR1 as LGHDT and CDR2 as YNNKEL (reference sequence). V was clipped by 6 bases and J by 5 bases; unmatched bases: 7. This CDR3 reads CASRQLAGMETQYF. In nucleotides, the CDR3 is TGTGCCAGCAGACAGCTAGCGGGAATGGAGACCCAGTACTTC.

Many counts were recorded for this clonotype. The chain joins TRBV7-2 to TRBJ2-3; the D gene is possibly TRBD1 (6 bases). The germline V gene encodes CDR1 SGHTA and CDR2 FQGNSA. Trimming cost V 5 bases and J 4 bases, with 10 bases left between them. This CDR3 has 13 amino acids. The CDR3 nucleotides read TGTGCCAGCAGCCCTTCAGGGGCAGATACGCAGTATTTT. It translates to CASSPSGADTQYF. Full variable domain (remainder filled in from reference TRBV7-2 and TRBJ2-3): GAGVSQSPSNKVTEKGKDVELRCDPISGHTALYWYRQSLGQGLEFLIYFQGNSAPDKSGLPSDRFSAERTGGSVSTLTIQRTQQEDSAVYLCASSPSGADTQYFGPGTRLTVL.

The J gene is TRBJ2-2, the V gene TRBV5-1; 9 bases fit TRBD2. Germline V gene data show CDR1 as SGHRS and CDR2 as YFSETQ. Trimming cost V 0 bases and J 0 bases; bases outside gene matches: 3. The CDR3 has 17 residues. The CDR3 is CASSLGASGTNTGELFF. The CDR3 nucleotides are TGCGCCAGCAGCTTGGGAGCTAGCGGGACGAACACCGGGGAGCTGTTTTTT. Full variable domain (outside the CDR3, taken from reference TRBV5-1 and TRBJ2-2): KAGVTQTPRYLIKTRGQQVTLSCSPISGHRSVSWYQQTPGQGLQFLFEYFSETQRNKGNFPGRFSGRQFSNSRSEMNVSTLELGDSALYLCASSLGASGTNTGELFFGEGSRLTVL.

This clonotype came up many times. The chain has TRBV6-5 and TRBJ1-2; 12 bases are a match to TRBD1. The CDR3 totals 17 residues. Germline lookup yields CDR1 MNHEY and CDR2 SVGAGI. J was trimmed by 7 bases and V by 0 bases; bases with no gene match: 9. CDR3 residues: CASSYSGPGTGGIGYTF. CDR3 nucleotide sequence: TGTGCCAGCAGTTACTCGGGTCCGGGGACAGGGGGCATTGGCTACACCTTC.

This clonotype was counted a few times. The chain recombines TRBV20-1 with TRBJ2-7, with unresolved D. The ends were cut back, 8 bases at V and 5 bases at J, with 19 bases in the middle. Germline lookup yields CDR1 DFQATT and CDR2 SNEGSKA (reference sequence). The CDR3 spans 13 residues. In DNA, the CDR3 is TGCAGTCCGCAGACCGCGGTAACGGACGAGCAGTACTTC. This encodes CSPQTAVTDEQYF.

In this sample, this clonotype turned up a few times. This chain connects TRBV27 to TRBJ2-3; tentatively, D is TRBD2 (6 bases). The germline gives CDR1 MNHEY, CDR2 SMNVEV (reference sequence). The V gene lost 3 bases and the J gene lost 4 bases, with 17 bases spanning the gap. CDR3 length equals 16 residues. CDR3: CASSFELAARADTQYF. The CDR3 coding sequence is TGTGCCAGCAGTTTCGAACTAGCCGCACGGGCAGATACGCAGTATTTT.

In its sample, this clonotype was seen a few times. This chain joins TRBV12-3 or TRBV12-4 and TRBJ1-5, with 8 bases that match TRBD1. CDR3 size: 15 residues. Germline trimming cut 6 bases from V and 5 bases from J; bases unmatched to any gene: 9. CDR3 protein: CASRSGTGTDQPQHF. CDR3 bases: TGTGCCAGCAGGTCCGGGACAGGAACGGATCAGCCCCAGCATTTT.

This chain joins TRBV5-1 and TRBJ1-4, with D maybe TRBD1 (6 bases). Trimming removed 0 bases from V and 8 bases from J, with 8 bases in between. The CDR3 contains 13 residues. CDR1 is SGHRS and CDR2 is YFSETQ in the germline V gene. The CDR3 is CASSLAGTEKLFF. Here the CDR3 DNA reads TGCGCCAGCAGCTTGGCCGGGACAGAAAAACTGTTTTTT.

In this sample, this clonotype turned up many times. The chain is built from TRBV6-5 and TRBJ1-5; D possibly corresponds to TRBD1 (6 bases). V was trimmed by 3 bases and J by 3 bases, leaving 15 bases between them. The CDR3 spans 16 residues. Germline loops: CDR1 MNHEY, CDR2 SVGAGI. The CDR3 nucleotides are TGTGCCAGCAGTTATGGGGAGGCAGGGGTCAATCAGCCCCAGCATTTT. It is translated as CASSYGEAGVNQPQHF.

The rearrangement joins TRBV20-1 to TRBJ1-5; TRBD1 is a possible D gene (5 bases). V gave up 0 bases and J gave up 1 base, with 10 bases separating them. The CDR3 totals 15 residues. Germline-derived CDR1 and CDR2 are DFQATT and SNEGSKA (reference sequence). As DNA, the CDR3 is TGCAGTGCTAGAGAAGAGGGGACCAGCAATCAGCCCCAGCATTTT. It codes for CSAREEGTSNQPQHF.

The V and J genes are TRBV6-1 and TRBJ2-5; 11 nucleotides match TRBD2. Germline trimming cut 5 bases from V and 4 bases from J; bases unmatched to any gene: 6. CDR3 length: 15 residues. Germline lookup yields CDR1 MNHNS and CDR2 SASEGT. The CDR3 loop is CASSLLAGGVETQYF. The DNA of the CDR3 is TGTGCCAGCAGTCTCCTAGCGGGGGGCGTAGAGACCCAGTACTTC.

This clonotype was counted only a few times. V gene TRBV12-3 or TRBV12-4 combines with J gene TRBJ2-5; D remains ambiguous. The V and J ends lost 3 bases and 4 bases respectively, with 15 bases between them. This CDR3 spans 15 amino acids. In DNA, the CDR3 is TGTGCCAGCAGTTTGCACGGCTACCTGGCAGAGACCCAGTACTTC. Protein product: CASSLHGYLAETQYF.

J is TRBJ2-4 and V is TRBV12-3 or TRBV12-4, with D uncertain. The V end was cut by 6 bases, the J end by 6 bases, with 15 bases between. The CDR3 contains 14 residues. This CDR3 reads CASSFIGRSNIQYF. DNA of the CDR3: TGTGCCAGCAGCTTCATAGGGCGATCAAACATTCAGTACTTC.

This clonotype occurred many times. The V call is TRBV29-1, the J call TRBJ2-7, with D maybe TRBD1 (5 bases). V was pared by 5 bases and J by 3 bases, with 20 bases between. The CDR3 runs 15 residues. Germline-derived CDR1 and CDR2 are SQVTM and ANQGSEA. CDR3 nucleotides: TGCAGCGTTACAAGACCGAGCAGGGCCGACTACGAGCAGTACTTC. As protein: CSVTRPSRADYEQYF.

There are many counts of this clonotype. The gene calls are TRBV11-2 and TRBJ1-6; D is unresolved. The germline V and J ends were trimmed by 0 bases and 8 bases, with 11 bases remaining between them. The CDR3 totals 15 residues. Germline CDR1 SGHAT, CDR2 FQNNGV. The CDR3: CASSLERGFYSPLHF. CDR3 in DNA: TGTGCCAGCAGCTTAGAACGCGGGTTTTATTCACCCCTCCACTTT.

The rearrangement links TRBV20-1 to TRBJ2-1, with 8 positions matching TRBD1. The CDR3 has 16 residues. V was clipped by 1 base and J by 2 bases; unmatched bases: 7. The V gene's germline CDR1 is DFQATT and CDR2 SNEGSKA (reference sequence). The CDR3 DNA sequence: TGCAGTGCTAGAGGTGGGCAGGGGGCGGCCTACAATGAGCAGTTCTTC. Translated: CSARGGQGAAYNEQFF.

This clonotype occurred many times. The chain couples TRBV28 to TRBJ2-7; 7 bases fit TRBD1. V was clipped by 5 bases and J by 5 bases; unmatched bases: 9. CDR1 and CDR2 from the germline V gene are MDHEN and SYDVKM. The CDR3 length is 14 residues. CDR3 protein: CASSPTGAFDEQYF. The CDR3 coding sequence is TGTGCCAGCAGTCCTACAGGGGCATTCGACGAGCAGTACTTC.

This clonotype showed up just a few times. V usage is TRBV20-1 and J usage is TRBJ2-5; D could derive from TRBD1 or TRBD2 (6 bases each). CDR3 length: 14 amino acids. V lost 5 bases, J lost 5 bases, and 18 bases lay in between. Germline assignment: CDR1 DFQATT and CDR2 SNEGSKA (reference sequence). Here the CDR3 reads CSAGGGPSPETQYF. The CDR3 DNA sequence: TGCAGTGCTGGAGGGGGACCTAGCCCTGAGACCCAGTACTTC.

V gene TRBV7-9 combines with J gene TRBJ2-3, with D possibly matching TRBD2 (6 bases). With 1 base removed from V and 7 bases from J, the gap between germline ends came to 18 bases. CDR3 length: 16 residues. Germline CDR1 SEHNR, CDR2 FQNEAQ (reference sequence). CDR3: CASSLDTGELWNTQYF. In DNA form, the CDR3 reads TGTGCCAGCAGCTTAGATACGGGAGAGCTATGGAATACGCAGTATTTT.

This clonotype was seen many times. The junction shows a germline mismatch at one end, possibly a read error. The chain couples TRBV12-3 or TRBV12-4 to TRBJ2-7, with D perhaps TRBD1 or TRBD2 (6 bases each). This CDR3 is built from 12 residues. Here the CDR3 reads CASTQGPGDLVF. The CDR3 DNA sequence: TGTGCCAGCACCCAGGGGCCCGGGGACTTGGTTTTC.

This clonotype was detected once. The chain couples TRBV18 to TRBJ2-7; D is undetermined. V lost 2 bases, J lost 4 bases, and 6 bases lay in between. The CDR3 sequence is 12 residues long. Germline lookup yields CDR1 KGHSH and CDR2 LQKENI. CDR3 in amino acids: CASSPAQYEQYF. DNA of the CDR3: TGTGCCAGCTCACCAGCACAGTACGAGCAGTACTTC.

This clonotype was recorded a few times. The chain uses TRBV15 and TRBJ2-1, with D possibly matching TRBD2 (7 bases). Germline V gene lookup returns CDR1 LNHNV and CDR2 YYDKDF (reference sequence). The CDR3 is 17 residues long. V lost 0 bases to trimming and J lost 6 bases, with 18 bases between them. The DNA of the CDR3 is TGTGCCACCAGCAGAGATTCAGGGGCAGCGGGGCGCAATGAGCAGTTCTTC. Its protein product is CATSRDSGAAGRNEQFF.

At least ten counts were recorded for this clonotype. V usage is TRBV5-1 and J usage is TRBJ2-5; 10 nucleotides line up with TRBD2. The CDR3 spans 15 residues. After removal of 1 base from V and 2 bases from J, the junction contained 2 bases not matched to a gene. Germline CDR1 SGHRS, CDR2 YFSETQ. CDR3 coding DNA: TGCGCCAGCAGCTTGACTAGCGGGACACAAGAGACCCAGTACTTC. This codes for CASSLTSGTQETQYF.

The V call is TRBV7-3, the J call TRBJ2-1; D possibly uses TRBD1 or TRBD2 (5 bases each). The CDR3 totals 13 residues. V was shortened by 6 bases and J by 9 bases, with 15 bases between the two germline ends. The germline CDR1 and CDR2 sequences are SGHTA and FQGTGA. CDR3 nucleotide sequence: TGTGCCAGCAGTCGAGGGGCAGCCAGTGAGCAGTTCTTC. Its protein is CASSRGAASEQFF.

This clonotype turned up a few times. The chain combines TRBV6-1 with TRBJ2-7; maybe TRBD1 (6 bases). The V end lost 1 base, the J end lost 2 bases, and 15 bases lay between the germline ends. The CDR3 is made up of 16 amino acids. CDR1 and CDR2 (germline): MNHNS, SASEGT. The CDR3 DNA reads as TGTGCCAGCAGTGAAGGGGGGCAGTGGGAAGCCTACGAGCAGTACTTC. Translated, it gives CASSEGGQWEAYEQYF.

This clonotype has only a few counts. The chain couples TRBV6-1 to TRBJ1-2, with D perhaps matching TRBD1 (6 bases). Germline CDR1 and CDR2: MNHNS and SASEGT. CDR3 length: 13 amino acids. The ends were cut back, 5 bases at V and 6 bases at J, with 13 bases in the middle. CDR3 amino acids: CASSTGPQDGYTF. The CDR3 nucleotides are TGTGCCAGCAGTACAGGGCCGCAGGATGGCTACACCTTC.

This chain uses TRBV5-1 with TRBJ2-5; tentative D call: TRBD2 (6 bases). V dropped 4 bases and J dropped 3 bases, with 13 bases sitting between them. CDR3 length equals 14 residues. CDR1 SGHRS and CDR2 YFSETQ come from the germline V gene. The CDR3 sequence is CASSVTSEEETQYF. Here the CDR3 DNA reads TGCGCCAGCAGCGTGACTAGTGAGGAAGAGACCCAGTACTTC.

This clonotype appeared a few times. The chain couples TRBV5-1 to TRBJ2-1; 11 positions match TRBD2. The length of the CDR3 is 14 residues. J was trimmed by 5 bases and V by 5 bases; bases with no gene match: 3. Germline V gives CDR1 SGHRS, CDR2 YFSETQ. The CDR3: CASRGTSGHNEQFF. The CDR3 DNA follows: TGCGCCAGCAGAGGGACTAGCGGACACAATGAGCAGTTCTTC.